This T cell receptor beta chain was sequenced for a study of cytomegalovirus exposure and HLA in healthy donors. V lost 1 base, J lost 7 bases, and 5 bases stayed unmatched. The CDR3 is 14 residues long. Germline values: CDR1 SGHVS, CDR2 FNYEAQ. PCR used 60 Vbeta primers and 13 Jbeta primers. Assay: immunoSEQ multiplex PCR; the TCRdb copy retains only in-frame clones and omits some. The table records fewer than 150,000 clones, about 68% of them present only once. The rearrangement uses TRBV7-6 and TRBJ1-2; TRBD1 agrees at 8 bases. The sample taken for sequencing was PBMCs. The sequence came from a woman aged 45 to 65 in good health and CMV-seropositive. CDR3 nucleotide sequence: TGTGCCAGCAGCTTAGGACAGGGGTCGAGTGGCTACACCTTC. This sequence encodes CASSLGQGSSGYTF.